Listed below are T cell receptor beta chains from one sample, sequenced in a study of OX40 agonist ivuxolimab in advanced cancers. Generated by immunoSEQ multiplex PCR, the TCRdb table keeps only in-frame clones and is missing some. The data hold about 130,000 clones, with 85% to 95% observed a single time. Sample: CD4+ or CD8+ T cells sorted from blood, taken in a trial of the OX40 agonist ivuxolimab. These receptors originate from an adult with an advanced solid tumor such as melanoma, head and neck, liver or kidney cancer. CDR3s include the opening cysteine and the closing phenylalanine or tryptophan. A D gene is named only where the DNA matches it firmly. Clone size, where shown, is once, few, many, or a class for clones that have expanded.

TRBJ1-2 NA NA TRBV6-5 CASTKPGGYGYTF TGTGCCAGCACCAAACCCGGGGGCTATGGCTACACCTTC
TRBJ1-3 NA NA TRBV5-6 CASSWGIRGTGNTIYF TGTGCCAGCAGCTGGGGCATAAGGGGAACTGGAAACACCATATATTTT
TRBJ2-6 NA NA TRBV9 CASSVGGSSGANVLTF TGTGCCAGCAGCGTAGGAGGGTCCTCTGGGGCCAACGTCCTGACTTTC
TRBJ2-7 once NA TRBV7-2 CASSLGIVYEQYF TGTGCCAGCAGCTTAGGCATAGTCTACGAGCAGTACTTC
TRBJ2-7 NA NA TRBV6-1 CASSEAGPGNEQYF TGTGCCAGCAGTGAAGCGGGTCCCGGGAACGAGCAGTACTTC
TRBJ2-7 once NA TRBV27 CASSLSYITYEQYF TGTGCCAGCAGTTTATCCTACATTACCTACGAGCAGTACTTC
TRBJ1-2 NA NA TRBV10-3 CAISERGNYGYTF TGTGCCATCAGTGAGCGGGGCAACTATGGCTACACCTTC
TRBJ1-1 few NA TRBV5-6 CASSLIGGTEAFF TGTGCCAGCAGCTTGATAGGGGGGACTGAAGCTTTCTTT
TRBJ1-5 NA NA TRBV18 CASSPRVEGLNQPQHF TGTGCCAGCTCACCACGGGTGGAGGGCCTCAATCAGCCCCAGCATTTT
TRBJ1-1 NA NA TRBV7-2 CASSLRFEAFF TGTGCCAGCAGCTTACGATTTGAAGCTTTCTTT
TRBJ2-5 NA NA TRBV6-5 CASRRTGNQETQYF TGTGCCAGCAGGAGGACGGGCAACCAAGAGACCCAGTACTTC
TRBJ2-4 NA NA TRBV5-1 CASSPLKDRAKNIQYF TGCGCCAGCAGCCCGCTTAAGGACAGAGCCAAAAACATTCAGTACTTC
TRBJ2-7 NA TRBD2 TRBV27 CASLRRAGGLPYEQYF TGTGCCAGCCTTCGAAGGGCGGGAGGACTCCCCTACGAGCAGTACTTC
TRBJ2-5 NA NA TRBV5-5 CASSPRSPETQYF TGTGCCAGCAGCCCCAGGTCCCCAGAGACCCAGTACTTC
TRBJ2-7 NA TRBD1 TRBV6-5 CASSSAGTGYF TGTGCCAGCAGTTCCGCCGGGACAGGGTACTTC
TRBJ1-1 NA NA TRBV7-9 CASSSVETNTEAFF TGTGCCAGCAGCTCGGTGGAGACGAACACTGAAGCTTTCTTT
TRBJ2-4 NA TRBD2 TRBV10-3 CAISEVAGGEAKNIQYF TGTGCCATCAGTGAGGTAGCGGGAGGAGAGGCCAAAAACATTCAGTACTTC
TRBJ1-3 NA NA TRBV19 CASLRDFSGNTIYF TGTGCCAGCCTCAGGGATTTCTCTGGAAACACCATATATTTT
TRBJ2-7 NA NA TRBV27 CASSLTRAVSYEQYF TGTGCCAGCAGTCTGACCCGAGCGGTTTCCTACGAGCAGTACTTC
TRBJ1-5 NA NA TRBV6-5 CASSGDFFNQPQHF TGTGCCAGCAGTGGCGACTTCTTTAATCAGCCCCAGCATTTT
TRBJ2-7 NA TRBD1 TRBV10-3 CAISERAGTGYEQYF TGTGCCATCAGTGAGAGGGCCGGGACAGGGTACGAGCAGTACTTC
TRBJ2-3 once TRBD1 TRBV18 CASSPFLTGSGTDTQYF TGTGCCAGCTCACCTTTCCTGACAGGGTCAGGGACAGATACGCAGTATTTT
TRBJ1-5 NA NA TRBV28 CASSQTGLPRGQPQHF TGTGCCAGCAGCCAAACGGGACTCCCAAGGGGGCAGCCCCAGCATTTT
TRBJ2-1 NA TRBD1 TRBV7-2 CASSSWDSTYNEQFF TGTGCCAGCAGCTCATGGGACAGTACCTACAATGAGCAGTTCTTC
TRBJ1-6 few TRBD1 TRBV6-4 CASKGTDNSPLHF TGTGCCAGCAAAGGGACAGATAATTCACCCCTCCACTTT
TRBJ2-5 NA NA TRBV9 CASSPRGGETQYF TGTGCCAGCTCCCCGAGGGGGGGAGAGACCCAGTACTTC
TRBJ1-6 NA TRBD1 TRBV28 CASSINTGGASPLHF TGTGCCAGCAGTATCAACACAGGGGGCGCTTCACCCCTCCACTTT
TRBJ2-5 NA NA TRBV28 CASSSPGRKPYF TGTGCCAGCAGTTCTCCGGGACGCAAACCGTACTTC
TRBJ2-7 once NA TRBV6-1 CASSTGHLYEQYF TGTGCCAGCAGTACGGGACACCTCTACGAGCAGTACTTC
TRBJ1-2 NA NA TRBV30 CAWSVPLTRYGYTF TGTGCCTGGAGTGTTCCGCTGACCCGATATGGCTACACCTTC
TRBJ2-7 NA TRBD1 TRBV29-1 CSVQGTGSRSYEQYF TGCAGCGTCCAAGGGACAGGGTCAAGATCCTACGAGCAGTACTTC
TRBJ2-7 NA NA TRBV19 CASSMGGSSYEQYF TGTGCCAGTAGTATGGGTGGGAGCTCCTACGAGCAGTACTTC
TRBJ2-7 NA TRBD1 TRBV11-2 CASSLLPGGNEQYF TGTGCCAGCAGCTTACTTCCAGGGGGAAACGAGCAGTACTTC
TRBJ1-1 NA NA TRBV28 CASSRGGTPEAFF TGTGCCAGCAGCCGGGGGGGAACGCCTGAAGCTTTCTTT
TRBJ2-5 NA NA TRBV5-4 CASSPSLQETQYF TGTGCCAGCAGCCCGTCGCTCCAAGAGACCCAGTACTTC
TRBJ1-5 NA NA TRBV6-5 CASSDHNQPQHF TGTGCCAGCAGTGACCACAATCAGCCCCAGCATTTT
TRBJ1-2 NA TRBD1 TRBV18 CASSPIRDRPPLF TGTGCCAGCTCACCAATAAGGGACAGGCCTCCTCTTTTC